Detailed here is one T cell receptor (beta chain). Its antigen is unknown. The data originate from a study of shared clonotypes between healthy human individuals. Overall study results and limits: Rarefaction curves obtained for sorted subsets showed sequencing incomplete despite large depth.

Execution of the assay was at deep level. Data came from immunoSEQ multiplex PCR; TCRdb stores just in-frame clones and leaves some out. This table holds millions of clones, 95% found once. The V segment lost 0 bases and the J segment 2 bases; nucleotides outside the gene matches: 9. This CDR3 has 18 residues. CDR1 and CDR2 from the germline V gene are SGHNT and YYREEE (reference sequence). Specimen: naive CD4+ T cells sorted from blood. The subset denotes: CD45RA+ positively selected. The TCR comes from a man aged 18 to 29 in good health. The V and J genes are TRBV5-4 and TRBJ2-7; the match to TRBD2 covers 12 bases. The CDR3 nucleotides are TGTGCCAGCAGCTTGGCCTACGGACTAGCGGGACTCACCTACGAGCAGTACTTC. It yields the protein CASSLAYGLAGLTYEQYF.